Below are 15 T cell receptor beta chains sequenced from a single sample in a study of shared clonotypes between healthy human individuals (dated by TCRdb to 2020 to 2022). To prepare the library, the immunoSEQ multiplex PCR assay was applied. TCRdb's version of the immuneACCESS table is confined to in-frame rearrangements and falls short of the full clone set. An unresolved V gene accounts for under half of the shortfall where checked; the remainder is of unknown origin. The table for this sample lists 85,000 to 100,000 clones; over 60% of them were counted only once. Approximately 53% of the sample comes from the top ten. Material for sequencing was memory CD8+ T cells sorted from blood. The meaning of the sample's cell subset or site label: CD45RO+ cells pooled with CCR7-negative TemRA cells. Source of these receptors: a man between 25 and 39 years old in good health.

V and J are TRBV27 and TRBJ2-2; D is perhaps TRBD1 or TRBD2 (5 bases each). CDR1 and CDR2 (germline): MNHEY, SMNVEV (reference sequence). V was pared by 4 bases and J by 6 bases, with 15 bases between. The CDR3 extends over 15 amino acids. Here the CDR3 DNA reads TGTGCCAGCAGTTCCGACAATGGGGACCCCGGGGAGCTGTTTTTT. This gives the protein CASSSDNGDPGELFF.

This chain's CDR3 is CASSERGTGDTEAFF. Here the CDR3 DNA reads TGTGCCAGCAGTGAAAGGGGGACAGGGGACACTGAAGCTTTCTTT. The chain joins TRBV25-1 to TRBJ1-1, with TRBD1 identical over 10 bases. This CDR3 region has 15 residues. The germline V gene has CDR1 MGHDK and CDR2 SYGVNS. The J segment lost 3 bases and the V segment lost 2 bases, leaving 3 bases of the junction unmatched.

This clone was recorded once. The chain recombines TRBV11-2 with TRBJ2-7; D possibly matches TRBD1 or TRBD2 (5 bases each). Trimming removed 1 base from V and 5 bases from J, with 9 bases in between. Per germline, CDR1 SGHAT and CDR2 FQNNGV. The CDR3 loop spans 13 amino acids. The CDR3 bases are TGTGCCAGCAGCTTAGTTTCGGGGCACGAGCAGTACTTC. Translating gives CASSLVSGHEQYF.

The table lists this clone with a count of one. The CDR3 nucleotides read TGCGCCAGCAGCCAAGACACCTATAGCAATCAGCCCCAGCATTTT. Its translation: CASSQDTYSNQPQHF. The chain uses TRBV4-3 and TRBJ1-5; no reliable D call. Germline CDR1 reads LGHNA; CDR2 reads YSLEER. This CDR3 contains 15 residues. Trimming cost V 0 bases and J 0 bases, with 6 bases left between them.

DNA for the CDR3: TGTGCCAGCAGCTTCTCTAGCGGGAGCGACAATGAGCAGTTCTTC. It translates to CASSFSSGSDNEQFF. The V call is TRBV11-2, the J call TRBJ2-1; TRBD2 agrees at 10 bases. Germline CDR1 and CDR2: SGHAT and FQNNGV. This CDR3 spans 15 amino acids. V trimming: 3 bases; J trimming: 5 bases; junction bases outside the gene matches: 4.

This clone was found many times. This chain links TRBV28 with TRBJ2-6, with 8 bases lining up with TRBD2. With 10 bases clipped from V and 2 bases from J, the junction kept 10 bases outside the gene matches. Germline loops: CDR1 MDHEN, CDR2 SYDVKM. The CDR3 runs to 16 residues. The CDR3 is CATLPGGFTGANVLTF. The CDR3 nucleotides read TGTGCCACCCTTCCGGGAGGGTTCACTGGGGCCAACGTCCTGACTTTC.

This sequence joins TRBV5-1 and TRBJ2-5; D may be TRBD1 or TRBD2 (6 bases each). Germline V gene data show CDR1 as SGHRS and CDR2 as YFSETQ. The germline V and J ends were trimmed by 2 bases and 4 bases, with 9 bases remaining between them. CDR3 length: 13 residues. The CDR3 protein is CASSLGGGETQYF. For the CDR3, the DNA is TGCGCCAGCAGCTTAGGAGGGGGAGAGACCCAGTACTTC.

The gene calls are TRBV29-1 and TRBJ1-1, with D unclear. CDR1 and CDR2 from the germline V gene are SQVTM and ANQGSEA. The CDR3 has 12 residues. V was trimmed by 6 bases and J by 0 bases, leaving 8 bases between them. CDR3: CSVSYMNTEAFF. CDR3 sequence (DNA): TGCAGCGTCAGCTACATGAACACTGAAGCTTTCTTT.

The chain has TRBV5-1 and TRBJ1-4, with 9 bases that match TRBD1. The CDR3 covers 14 residues. Germline CDR1 reads SGHRS; CDR2 reads YFSETQ. Trimming at V came to 4 bases and at J to 7 bases, leaving 5 bases not matched to a gene. The CDR3 sequence is CASSTGQGGEKLFF. CDR3 DNA sequence: TGCGCCAGCAGCACGGGACAGGGAGGTGAAAAACTGTTTTTT.

This sequence joins TRBV2 and TRBJ2-7; a weak D match, TRBD2 (7 bases). From germline, CDR1 is SNHLY and CDR2 FYNNEI. CDR3 length equals 13 residues. Trimming took 5 bases from V and 9 from J, leaving 17 bases between them. DNA of the CDR3: TGTGCCAGCAGTTTTGACAGGCGCGGGGGGCAGTACTTC. Translating it yields CASSFDRRGGQYF.

The chain recombines TRBV7-9 with TRBJ2-7; TRBD1 matches at 9 bases. CDR1 is SEHNR and CDR2 is FQNEAQ in the germline V gene (reference sequence). CDR3 length: 17 residues. Trimming cost V 5 bases and J 1 base; bases outside gene matches: 12. CDR3 coding DNA: TGTGCCAGCAGCGGGATGACAGGGGGGATTGTGTCCTACGAGCAGTACTTC. Its protein is CASSGMTGGIVSYEQYF.

The V call is TRBV25-1, the J call TRBJ2-5; TRBD1 matches 11 bases. This CDR3 has 14 amino acids. With 8 bases clipped from V and 4 bases from J, the junction kept 6 bases outside the gene matches. Germline V gives CDR1 MGHDK, CDR2 SYGVNS. The CDR3 nucleotides read TGTGCCAGCGGAAGGGACAGGGGGGGAGAGACCCAGTACTTC. Its translation is CASGRDRGGETQYF.

The chain couples TRBV7-2 to TRBJ1-2; TRBD1 is a possible D gene (5 bases). The CDR3 is 15 amino acids. V was trimmed by 0 bases and J by 4 bases, leaving 12 bases between them. CDR1 SGHTA and CDR2 FQGNSA come from the germline V gene. In DNA, the CDR3 is TGTGCCAGCAGCTTAGCTGGGGCTAGTGGCTATGGCTACACCTTC. Encoded protein: CASSLAGASGYGYTF. Full variable domain (rest looked up from reference TRBV7-2 and TRBJ1-2): GAGVSQSPSNKVTEKGKDVELRCDPISGHTALYWYRQSLGQGLEFLIYFQGNSAPDKSGLPSDRFSAERTGGSVSTLTIQRTQQEDSAVYLCASSLAGASGYGYTFGSGTRLTVV.

In its sample, this clone was seen a few times. This rearrangement joins TRBV19 to TRBJ1-1, with D hard to call. The CDR3 is made up of 13 amino acids. V was clipped by 5 bases and J by 1 base, with 8 bases between them. Germline values: CDR1 LNHDA, CDR2 SQIVND (reference sequence). CDR3 sequence reads: CASSSNKNTEAFF. The CDR3 DNA reads as TGTGCCAGTAGTTCCAACAAGAACACTGAAGCTTTCTTT.

CDR3 loop: CASSFEGLAGYF. The CDR3 region has the DNA TGTGCCAGCAGCTTTGAGGGACTAGCGGGTTACTTC. The chain joins TRBV5-4 to TRBJ2-4; TRBD2 matches 12 bases. Germline assignment: CDR1 SGHNT and CDR2 YYREEE (reference sequence). V shed 2 bases, J shed 16 bases, and the junction held 4 bases outside the gene matches. The CDR3 is 12 residues long.